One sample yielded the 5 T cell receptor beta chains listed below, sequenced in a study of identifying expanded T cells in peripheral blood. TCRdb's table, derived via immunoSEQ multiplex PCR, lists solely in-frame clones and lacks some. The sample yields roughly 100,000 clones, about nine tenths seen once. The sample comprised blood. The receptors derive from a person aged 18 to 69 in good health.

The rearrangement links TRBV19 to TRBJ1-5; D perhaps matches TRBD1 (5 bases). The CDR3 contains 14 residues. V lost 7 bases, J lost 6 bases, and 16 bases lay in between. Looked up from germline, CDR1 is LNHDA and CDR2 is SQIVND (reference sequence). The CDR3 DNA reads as TGTGCCAGTACACCAGGCAGGGTTGGTCAGCCCCAGCATTTT. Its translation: CASTPGRVGQPQHF.

CDR3: CASSLAGAGGTDTQYF. CDR3 sequence (DNA): TGTGCCAGCAGCTTGGCCGGGGCGGGGGGCACAGATACGCAGTATTTT. The chain recombines TRBV5-4 with TRBJ2-3, with 7 bases aligning to TRBD2. The CDR3 is 16 amino acids. The germline V gene encodes CDR1 SGHNT and CDR2 YYREEE (reference sequence). After removal of 0 bases from V and 1 base from J, the junction contained 5 bases not matched to a gene.

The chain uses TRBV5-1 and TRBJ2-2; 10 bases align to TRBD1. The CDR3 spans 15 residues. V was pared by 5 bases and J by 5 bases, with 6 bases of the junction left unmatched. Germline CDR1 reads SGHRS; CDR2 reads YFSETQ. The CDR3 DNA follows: TGCGCCAGCAGACCCGGGACAGGGGAGACCGGGGAGCTGTTTTTT. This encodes CASRPGTGETGELFF.

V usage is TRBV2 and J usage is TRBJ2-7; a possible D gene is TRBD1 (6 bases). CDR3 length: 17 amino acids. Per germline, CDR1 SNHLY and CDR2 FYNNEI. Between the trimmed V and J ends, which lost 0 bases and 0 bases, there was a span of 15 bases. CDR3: CASSEADSTLTSYEQYF. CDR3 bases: TGTGCCAGCAGTGAAGCGGACAGTACTCTGACCTCCTACGAGCAGTACTTC.

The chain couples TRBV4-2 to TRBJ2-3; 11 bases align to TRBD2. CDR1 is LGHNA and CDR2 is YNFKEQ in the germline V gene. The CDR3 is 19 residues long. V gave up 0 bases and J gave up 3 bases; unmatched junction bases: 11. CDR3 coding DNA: TGTGCCAGCAGCCAAGATCGGGTAGCGGGAGGGGGTTTAACAGATACGCAGTATTTT. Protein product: CASSQDRVAGGGLTDTQYF.